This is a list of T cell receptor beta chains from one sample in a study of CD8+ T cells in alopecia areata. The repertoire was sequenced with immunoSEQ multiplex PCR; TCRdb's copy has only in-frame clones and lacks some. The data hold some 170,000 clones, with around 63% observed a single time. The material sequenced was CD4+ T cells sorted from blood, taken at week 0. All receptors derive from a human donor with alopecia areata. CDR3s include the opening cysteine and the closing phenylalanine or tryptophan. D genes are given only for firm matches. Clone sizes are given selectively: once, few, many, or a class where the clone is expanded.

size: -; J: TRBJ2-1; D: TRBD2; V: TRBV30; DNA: TGTGCCTGGAGCCGACTAGCGGGCAACAATGAGCAGTTCTTC; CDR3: CAWSRLAGNNEQFF
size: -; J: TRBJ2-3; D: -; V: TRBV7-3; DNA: TGTGCCAGCAGCACCATTACCTCGGCAGATACGCAGTATTTT; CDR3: CASSTITSADTQYF
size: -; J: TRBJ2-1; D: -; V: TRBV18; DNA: TGTGCCAGCTCACTCGGACAGTCCTACAATGAGCAGTTCTTC; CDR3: CASSLGQSYNEQFF
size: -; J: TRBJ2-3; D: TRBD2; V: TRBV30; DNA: TGTGCCTGGAGTATTGGTAGCGGGGCCGCCGATACGCAGTATTTT; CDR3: CAWSIGSGAADTQYF
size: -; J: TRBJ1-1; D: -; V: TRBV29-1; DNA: TGCAGCGTTGAAGCCAGGAGGAACACTGAAGCTTTCTTT; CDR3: CSVEARRNTEAFF
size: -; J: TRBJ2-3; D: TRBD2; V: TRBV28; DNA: TGTGCCAGCAGTTCTCTAGCGGGGGGGCTCAAAGATACGCAGTATTTT; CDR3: CASSSLAGGLKDTQYF
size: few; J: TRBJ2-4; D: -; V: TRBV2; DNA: TGTGCCAGCAGAGAGGCAGGGATGGCCAAAAACATTCAGTACTTC; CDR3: CASREAGMAKNIQYF
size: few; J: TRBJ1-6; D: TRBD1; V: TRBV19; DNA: TGTGCCAGTAGTGAGGGACAGCACAATTCACCCCTCCACTTT; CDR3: CASSEGQHNSPLHF
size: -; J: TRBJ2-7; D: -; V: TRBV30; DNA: TGTGCCTGGAGTTTAGGAGTAAGCTCCTACGAGCAGTACTTC; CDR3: CAWSLGVSSYEQYF
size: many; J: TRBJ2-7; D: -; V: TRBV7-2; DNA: TGTGCCAGCAGCCAGAACGACTACGAGCAGTACTTC; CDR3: CASSQNDYEQYF
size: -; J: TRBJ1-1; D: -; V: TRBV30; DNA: TGTGCCTGGAGCGCGGGCGCTGAAGCTTTCTTT; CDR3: CAWSAGAEAFF
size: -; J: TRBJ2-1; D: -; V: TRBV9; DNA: TGTGCCAGCAGCGTAGGTTCCCCCAATGAGCAGTTCTTC; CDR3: CASSVGSPNEQFF
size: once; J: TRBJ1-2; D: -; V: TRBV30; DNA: TGTGCCTGGAGTGTCCCAGGTCGAATAAGGGGTGGCTACACCTTC; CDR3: CAWSVPGRIRGGYTF
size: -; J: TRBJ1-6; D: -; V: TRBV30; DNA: TGTGCCTGGAGTTCCGGTAATTCACCCCTCCACTTT; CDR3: CAWSSGNSPLHF
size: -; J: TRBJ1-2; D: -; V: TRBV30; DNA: TGTGCCTGGAGTGTACGTCGAGGGTTCTGGGGCTACACCTTC; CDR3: CAWSVRRGFWGYTF
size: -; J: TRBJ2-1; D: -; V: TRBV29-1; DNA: TGCAGCGTTGAAGATCGCAATTCAGTCAAGCAGTTCTTC; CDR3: CSVEDRNSVKQFF
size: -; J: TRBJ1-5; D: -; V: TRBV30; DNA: TGTGCCTGGAGCGCCGGGCTAGATCAGCCCCAGCATTTT; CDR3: CAWSAGLDQPQHF
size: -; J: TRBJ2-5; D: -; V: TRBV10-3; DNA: TGTGCCACCGGGACCGAGCGAGAGACCCAGTACTTC; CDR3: CATGTERETQYF
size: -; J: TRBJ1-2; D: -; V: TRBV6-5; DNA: TGTGCCAGCAGTCGGAAAGGGCTCCTCCGCGGCTACACCTTC; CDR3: CASSRKGLLRGYTF
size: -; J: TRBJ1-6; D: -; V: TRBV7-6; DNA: TGTGCCAGCAGCTTAGCGCTTAATTCACCCCTCCACTTT; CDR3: CASSLALNSPLHF
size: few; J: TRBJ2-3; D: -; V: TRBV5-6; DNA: TGTGCCAGCAGCTTGGTTACAGATACGCAGTATTTT; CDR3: CASSLVTDTQYF
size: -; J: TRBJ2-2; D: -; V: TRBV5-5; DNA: TGTGCCAGCAGCCCAAATGGGGGCGCATCCGGGGAGCTGTTTTTT; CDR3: CASSPNGGASGELFF
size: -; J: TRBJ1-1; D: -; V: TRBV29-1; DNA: TGCAGCGTTGAGACAACACGGAACACTGAAGCTTTCTTT; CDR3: CSVETTRNTEAFF
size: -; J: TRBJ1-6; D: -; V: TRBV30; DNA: TGTGCCTGGAATGGCCCAGGACTCCCAAATTCACCCCTCCACTTT; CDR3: CAWNGPGLPNSPLHF